The 21 T cell receptor beta chains below were found in one sample sequenced in a study of blood T cell repertoires in COVID-19 (dated by TCRdb to 2018 to 2020). The library was made by the immunoSEQ multiplex PCR assay. The immuneACCESS repertoire file appears here via TCRdb, limited to in-frame rearrangements. These files lack a portion of the clones; in checked studies, under half of the deficit traces to unresolved V genes, and the cause of the others is not known. In all, the sample holds about 300,000 clones, and around 87% of those were seen once. Of the sample, about 4.5% falls within the top ten clones. What was sequenced was PBMCs or T cells enriched from blood (not recorded which). The source of these receptors is a woman aged 18-29 years with acute COVID-19.

Here the CDR3 reads CASSFGGQVFF. The CDR3 nucleotides read TGTGCCAGCAGTTTCGGAGGGCAGGTGTTTTTT. The chain has TRBV12-3 or TRBV12-4 and TRBJ2-2; maybe TRBD2 (6 bases). The CDR3 loop spans 11 amino acids. The V end was cut by 3 bases, the J end by 15 bases, with 11 bases between.

The chain recombines TRBV2 with TRBJ1-5, with no clear D. Trimming stripped 4 bases from V and 9 bases from J, with 13 bases between. This CDR3 is 13 amino acids long. CDR1 SNHLY and CDR2 FYNNEI come from the germline V gene. The CDR3: CASSGGIERPQHF. The CDR3 bases are TGTGCCAGCAGTGGCGGGATCGAGCGGCCCCAGCATTTT.

The chain uses TRBV27 and TRBJ1-2; the D gene is possibly TRBD1 (6 bases). Germline V gene sequence: CDR1 MNHEY, CDR2 SMNVEV (reference sequence). V was shortened by 4 bases and J by 1 base, with 13 bases between the two germline ends. The CDR3 covers 15 residues. The CDR3 is CASSYTGTGNYGYTF. CDR3 bases: TGTGCCAGCAGTTACACAGGGACCGGTAACTATGGCTACACCTTC.

The chain is built from TRBV10-3 and TRBJ2-1; no firm D call. Germline V lookup: CDR1 ENHRY, CDR2 SYGVKD. There are 13 residues in the CDR3. Deletions cut 7 bases from V and 6 bases from J, with 13 bases between. CDR3 protein: CAITSPLVNEQFF. CDR3 DNA sequence: TGTGCCATCACTTCCCCATTAGTCAATGAGCAGTTCTTC.

The chain joins TRBV19 to TRBJ1-4; D possibly corresponds to TRBD1 (5 bases). V lost 1 base, J lost 6 bases, and 12 bases lay in between. The CDR3 is 15 amino acids. CDR1 LNHDA and CDR2 SQIVND come from the germline V gene (reference sequence). This CDR3 reads CASSIGTGDYEKLFF. The CDR3 DNA sequence: TGTGCCAGTAGTATAGGAACAGGCGACTATGAAAAACTGTTTTTT.

This clone was seen a single time. The chain recombines TRBV27 with TRBJ2-3; 7 bases agree with TRBD2. Per germline, CDR1 MNHEY and CDR2 SMNVEV (reference sequence). After removal of 3 bases from V and 4 bases from J, the junction contained 7 bases not matched to a gene. The CDR3 extends over 15 amino acids. CDR3 region: CASSFGGRSPDTQYF. DNA of the CDR3: TGTGCCAGCAGTTTTGGCGGGAGAAGCCCAGATACGCAGTATTTT.

Note on this clone: At one of its ends the junction is not consistent with the germline gene, which may arise from a read error. The V call is TRBV6-1, the J call TRBJ2-7, with D hard to call. The CDR3 consists of 14 residues. The germline gives CDR1 MNHNS, CDR2 SASEGT. As DNA, the CDR3 is TGTGCCAGCAGTCAAGCAGGAGATACCTACGAGCAGTACTTC. Protein: CASSQAGDTYEQYF.

This clone was seen only once. The gene calls are TRBV29-1 and TRBJ2-1; D is unclear. Germline CDR1 reads SQVTM; CDR2 reads ANQGSEA. V dropped 2 bases and J dropped 0 bases, with 11 bases sitting between them. This CDR3 comprises 15 residues. CDR3 residues: CSVESQATSYNEQFF. The CDR3 DNA is TGCAGCGTTGAATCCCAGGCCACCTCCTACAATGAGCAGTTCTTC.

The chain has TRBV4-2 and TRBJ2-2; D perhaps matches TRBD2 (5 bases). This CDR3 spans 17 amino acids. The ends were cut back, 5 bases at V and 6 bases at J, with 22 bases in the middle. CDR1 and CDR2 from the germline V gene are LGHNA and YNFKEQ. CDR3 protein: CASSVTSEGFYAGELFF. In DNA form, the CDR3 reads TGTGCCAGCAGCGTAACTTCTGAGGGTTTTTACGCCGGGGAGCTGTTTTTT.

The chain joins TRBV23-1 to TRBJ2-7, with 9 bases that match TRBD1. TRBV23-1 is an open reading frame, and its role is uncertain. The CDR3 spans 12 residues. Trimming cost V 8 bases and J 5 bases; bases outside gene matches: 4. The CDR3 coding sequence is TGCGCCAGCGGGGACAGGGAACACGAGCAGTACTTC. The encoded protein is CASGDREHEQYF.

The chain couples TRBV15 to TRBJ2-1; D gene ambiguous. There are 14 residues in the CDR3. Germline lookup yields CDR1 LNHNV and CDR2 YYDKDF (reference sequence). Trimming shortened V by 8 bases and J by 0 bases, and 11 bases separated the two germline ends. CDR3 coding DNA: TGTGCCACCCTCGTTACGAGCTCCTACAATGAGCAGTTCTTC. It is translated as CATLVTSSYNEQFF.

The chain is built from TRBV7-3 and TRBJ2-1; 10 bases agree with TRBD2. There are 15 residues in the CDR3. After removal of 2 bases from V and 6 bases from J, the junction contained 4 bases not matched to a gene. Germline CDR1 and CDR2: SGHTA and FQGTGA. CDR3 sequence reads: CASSLGLAGVNEQFF. CDR3 bases: TGTGCCAGCAGCTTAGGGCTAGCGGGAGTCAATGAGCAGTTCTTC.

The chain joins TRBV6-5 to TRBJ1-2; D is possibly TRBD1 (6 bases). The CDR3 has 11 amino acids. The germline V and J ends were trimmed by 6 bases and 8 bases, with 10 bases remaining between them. CDR1 is MNHEY, CDR2 SVGAGI, per germline. The CDR3 loop reads CASRAGEGYTF. The CDR3 DNA sequence: TGTGCCAGCAGAGCAGGGGAGGGCTACACCTTC.

The V gene is TRBV30, the J gene TRBJ1-1; 7 bases map to TRBD1. This CDR3 has 16 residues. J lost 7 bases, V lost 2 bases, and 16 bases had no gene match. The germline gives CDR1 GTSNPN, CDR2 SVGIG (reference sequence). The CDR3 region has the DNA TGTGCCTGGAGTTCCCTAAAGGGACAGACGCTCCGTGAAGCTTTCTTT. It yields the protein CAWSSLKGQTLREAFF.

The chain uses TRBV9 and TRBJ2-1; D gene ambiguous. CDR1 is SGDLS, CDR2 YYNGEE, per germline. The ends were cut back, 7 bases at V and 7 bases at J, with 15 bases in the middle. The CDR3 length is 13 residues. This CDR3 reads CASDSEERNEQFF. The CDR3 DNA reads as TGTGCCAGCGACTCCGAGGAAAGGAATGAGCAGTTCTTC.

This sequence joins TRBV9 and TRBJ2-5, with 7 bases identical to TRBD2. Germline V CDR1 and CDR2: SGDLS, YYNGEE. The ends lost 3 bases at V and 2 bases at J; junction bases unmatched: 16. The CDR3 covers 18 residues. CDR3 nucleotides: TGTGCCAGCAGCGCTCGGATCGGTAGCGGGCCCTATCAAGAGACCCAGTACTTC. Protein product: CASSARIGSGPYQETQYF.

The chain is built from TRBV28 and TRBJ2-7; 8 nucleotides match TRBD2. The CDR3 is made up of 15 amino acids. The germline gives CDR1 MDHEN, CDR2 SYDVKM. J lost 3 bases, V lost 5 bases, and 9 bases had no gene match. The CDR3, as DNA: TGTGCCAGCAGTCCCGTAGCGGGATCGTACTACGAGCAGTACTTC. It translates to CASSPVAGSYYEQYF.

For this clone: This same CDR3 is encoded by further DNA sequences in the sample. The chain carries TRBV28 and TRBJ1-2; D possibly corresponds to TRBD1 (5 bases). The CDR3 consists of 13 residues. Germline values: CDR1 MDHEN, CDR2 SYDVKM. V was shortened by 3 bases and J by 2 bases, with 7 bases between the two germline ends. The CDR3 sequence: CASSFGGNYGYTF. CDR3 nucleotide sequence: TGTGCCAGCAGTTTTGGGGGGAACTATGGCTACACCTTC.

The rearrangement links TRBV24-1 to TRBJ1-5; no firm D call. Germline V gene data show CDR1 as KGHDR and CDR2 as SFDVKD. Deletions cut 5 bases from V and 4 bases from J, with 11 bases between. The CDR3 covers 14 residues. CDR3 protein: CATSAQGGNQPQHF. CDR3 nucleotides: TGTGCCACCAGTGCCCAAGGAGGAAATCAGCCCCAGCATTTT.

The chain couples TRBV19 to TRBJ2-3, with D tentatively TRBD2 (7 bases). Trimming removed 6 bases from V and 5 bases from J, with 27 bases in between. Germline loops: CDR1 LNHDA, CDR2 SQIVND (reference sequence). This CDR3 comprises 18 residues. CDR3 DNA: TGTGCCAGTAGCTCCCAACCGGGGGGCGGCTTAGGTGGAGATACGCAGTATTTT. Protein sequence: CASSSQPGGGLGGDTQYF.

J is TRBJ2-1 and V is TRBV20-1, with D maybe TRBD1 (6 bases). Germline V gives CDR1 DFQATT, CDR2 SNEGSKA (reference sequence). Between the trimmed V and J ends, which lost 7 bases and 7 bases, there was a span of 11 bases. The CDR3 spans 11 residues. DNA of the CDR3: TGCAGTGTCGAAAGGGGGAATGAGCAGTTCTTC. Protein: CSVERGNEQFF.